This T cell receptor beta chain was recovered during a study of T-cell memory formation after mild COVID-19. On the study more broadly: Among the donors, TCR clusters were largely specific to each donor.

The table lists this clonotype with a few counts. The antigen remains unidentified. Study-wide findings and caveats: Mainly CM and EM harbored the contracting CD4+ clones; mainly EMRA harbored the CD8+ ones. Memory from before infection featured some responding clones, which suggests cross-reactive memory joined.

Germline CDR1 is SGHKS and CDR2 is YYEKEE (reference sequence). The J segment lost 11 bases and the V segment lost 4 bases, leaving 5 bases of the junction unmatched. This CDR3 is 12 amino acids long. TCRdb re-called the 5' RACE reads with MiXCR, one entry per CDR3 protein. The table has 100,000 to 150,000 distinct CDR3 sequences, roughly 6% seen once. Sequencing input: PBMCs or a T cell subset sorted from them (not recorded which). The chain joins TRBV5-5 to TRBJ1-5; 8 positions agree with TRBD1. The sequence was obtained from an adult woman who had mild COVID-19 (a few samples of this study predate the infection). Cell type and time point are not known. This CDR3 reads CASSEQGQAQHF. CDR3 sequence (DNA): TGTGCCAGCAGCGAACAGGGACAGGCCCAGCATTTT.